These T cell receptor beta chains were read from a single sample in a study of memory B cells and T cells in multiple sclerosis. Profiled with immunoSEQ multiplex PCR; TCRdb holds only in-frame clones, not every one. The table includes 35,000 to 55,000 clones, about 80% detected once. Their antigen targets remain unknown. Material: PBMCs from blood kept in culture. These receptors all stem from a human donor with multiple sclerosis. The CDR3 runs from the conserved cysteine through the conserved F or W. D genes are given only for firm matches. Clone size is not always given. Where it is, it says once, few, many or a class for expanded clones.

v_call	clone_size	d_call	j_call	cdr3_aa	cdr3_nt
TRBV7-8	NA	NA	TRBJ2-3	CASSPDSGGADTQYF	TGTGCCAGCAGTCCCGACTCGGGTGGGGCAGATACGCAGTATTTT
TRBV7-9	NA	NA	TRBJ1-5	CASSPDSSGRNQPQHF	TGTGCCAGCAGCCCTGACTCTTCAGGACGCAATCAGCCCCAGCATTTT
TRBV9	NA	NA	TRBJ1-4	CASSVREGSNEKLFF	TGTGCCAGCAGCGTGAGGGAGGGGTCTAATGAAAAACTGTTTTTT
TRBV30	NA	TRBD1	TRBJ1-1	CAWSGTAVGTEAFF	TGTGCCTGGAGCGGGACAGCCGTTGGCACTGAAGCTTTCTTT
TRBV9	NA	NA	TRBJ2-7	CASSIRSYEQYF	TGTGCCAGCAGCATTCGCTCCTACGAGCAGTACTTC
TRBV6-1	NA	NA	TRBJ2-5	CASSERGEWGTQYF	TGTGCCAGCAGCGAAAGGGGGGAATGGGGGACCCAGTACTTC
TRBV18	NA	NA	TRBJ1-1	CASSRVGSGANTEAFF	TGTGCCAGCTCCAGAGTTGGGTCAGGCGCGAACACTGAAGCTTTCTTT
TRBV5-1	NA	NA	TRBJ2-2	CASSFKDLNTGELFF	TGCGCCAGCAGCTTCAAGGACCTAAACACCGGGGAGCTGTTTTTT
TRBV5-4	NA	NA	TRBJ1-4	CASSLTDGRREKLFF	TGTGCCAGCAGCCTCACCGACGGCCGGCGTGAAAAACTGTTTTTT
TRBV11-2	NA	TRBD1	TRBJ1-2	CASSLSHRGLGGGYTF	TGTGCCAGCAGCCTTTCTCACAGGGGTCTAGGCGGGGGCTACACCTTC
TRBV19	NA	TRBD1	TRBJ1-2	CASSQDRGRANYGYTF	TGTGCCAGTAGTCAAGACAGGGGCCGAGCTAACTATGGCTACACCTTC
TRBV5-4	NA	NA	TRBJ1-4	CASSLPGGEKLFF	TGTGCCAGCAGCTTGCCAGGAGGTGAAAAACTGTTTTTT
TRBV7-8	NA	NA	TRBJ2-5	CASSLVVLQETQYF	TGTGCCAGCAGCTTAGTGGTGTTACAAGAGACCCAGTACTTC
TRBV28	once	NA	TRBJ1-5	CASSFGGPTPQHF	TGTGCCAGCAGTTTTGGAGGGCCCACGCCCCAGCATTTT
TRBV5-1	NA	NA	TRBJ2-3	CASKGVASSTDTQYF	TGCGCCAGCAAGGGGGTAGCCTCTAGCACAGATACGCAGTATTTT
TRBV4-1	NA	TRBD1	TRBJ1-1	CASSPDRGQSTEAFF	TGCGCCAGCAGCCCGGACAGGGGGCAATCCACTGAAGCTTTCTTT
TRBV30	NA	NA	TRBJ2-7	CAWSDLTVGHF	TGTGCCTGGAGTGATTTGACCGTAGGCCACTTC
TRBV9	NA	NA	TRBJ2-1	CASSGTSNPSSYNEQFF	TGTGCCAGCAGCGGGACTTCCAACCCAAGCTCCTACAATGAGCAGTTCTTC
TRBV4-1	NA	TRBD1	TRBJ1-5	CASSQASGGVKQPQHF	TGCGCCAGCAGCCAAGCTTCAGGGGGGGTGAAGCAGCCCCAGCATTTT
TRBV2	NA	NA	TRBJ2-2	CASSLSVRGGELFF	TGTGCCAGCAGTTTGAGTGTTAGGGGCGGGGAGCTGTTTTTT
TRBV19	few	NA	TRBJ1-6	CASSNGNSPLHF	TGTGCCAGTAGTAACGGGAATTCACCCCTCCACTTT